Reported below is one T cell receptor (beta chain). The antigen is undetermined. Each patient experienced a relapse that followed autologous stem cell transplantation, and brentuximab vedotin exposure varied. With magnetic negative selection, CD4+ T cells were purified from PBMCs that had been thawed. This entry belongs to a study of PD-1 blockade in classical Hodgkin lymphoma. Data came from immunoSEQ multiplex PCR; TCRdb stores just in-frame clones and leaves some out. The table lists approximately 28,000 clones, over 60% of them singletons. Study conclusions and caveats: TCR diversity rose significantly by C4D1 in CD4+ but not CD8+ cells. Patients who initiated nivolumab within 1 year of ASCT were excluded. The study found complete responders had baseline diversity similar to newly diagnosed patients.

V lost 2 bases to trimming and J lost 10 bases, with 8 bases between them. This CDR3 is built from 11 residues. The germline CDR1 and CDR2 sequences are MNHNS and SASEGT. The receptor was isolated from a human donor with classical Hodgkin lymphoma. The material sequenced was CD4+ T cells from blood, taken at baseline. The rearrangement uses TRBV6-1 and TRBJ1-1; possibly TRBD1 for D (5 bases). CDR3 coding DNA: TGTGCCAGCAGTGAACAGGGACCAGCTTTCTTT. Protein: CASSEQGPAFF.